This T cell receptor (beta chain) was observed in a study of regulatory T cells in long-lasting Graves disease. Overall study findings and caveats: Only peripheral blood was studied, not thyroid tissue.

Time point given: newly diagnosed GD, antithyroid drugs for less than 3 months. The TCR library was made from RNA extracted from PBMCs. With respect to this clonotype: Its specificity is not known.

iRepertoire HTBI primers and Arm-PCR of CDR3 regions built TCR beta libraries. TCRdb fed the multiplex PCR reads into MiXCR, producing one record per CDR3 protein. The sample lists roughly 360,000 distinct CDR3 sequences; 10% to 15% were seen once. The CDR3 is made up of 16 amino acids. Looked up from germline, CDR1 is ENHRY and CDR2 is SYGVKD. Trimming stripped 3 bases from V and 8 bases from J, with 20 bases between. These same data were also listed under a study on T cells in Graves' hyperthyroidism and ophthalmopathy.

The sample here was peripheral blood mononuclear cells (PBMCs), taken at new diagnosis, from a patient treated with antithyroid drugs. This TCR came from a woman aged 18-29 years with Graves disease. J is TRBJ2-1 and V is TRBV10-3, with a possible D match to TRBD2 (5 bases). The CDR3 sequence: CAISDEGPGLYDEQFF. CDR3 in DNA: TGTGCCATCAGTGACGAGGGTCCCGGGCTATACGATGAGCAGTTCTTC.